This is a list of T cell receptor beta chains from one sample in a study of T cell changes during pregnancy in multiple sclerosis. The table came from immunoSEQ multiplex PCR; TCRdb's copy has only in-frame clones and leaves some out. The table has approximately 44,000 clones, approximately 88% seen once. The sample was CD4+ T cells from peripheral blood mononuclear cells, taken in the first trimester of pregnancy. Source of these receptors: a female donor with multiple sclerosis, enrolled in a pregnancy study. The CDR3 runs from the conserved cysteine through the conserved F or W. Fields, in order: CDR3 DNA, CDR3 protein, J gene, D gene, V gene, clone size, CDR3 length. A D gene is named only where the DNA matches it firmly. Only some rows state a clone size, as once, few, many or a class for expanded clones.

TGTGCCAGCAGCTTCGGGTCCCTTGGTGGAGGGGCCAAAGAGACCCAGTACTTC	CASSFGSLGGGAKETQYF	TRBJ2-5	NA	TRBV11-2	NA	18
TGTGCCATCTCCGGGACTAGCGGGAGTTCTAGCACAGATACGCAGTATTTT	CAISGTSGSSSTDTQYF	TRBJ2-3	TRBD2	TRBV10-3	NA	17
TGTGCCACCAGCAGAGATTACCCGGGGGGCGATCTCCCCATTGAGCAGTTCTTC	CATSRDYPGGDLPIEQFF	TRBJ2-1	NA	TRBV15	NA	18
TGTGCCAGCAGGAACGAGGAGACCCAGTACTTC	CASRNEETQYF	TRBJ2-5	NA	TRBV5-4	NA	11
TGTGCCTGGACCTCCGGAGTTGAGCAGTTCTTC	CAWTSGVEQFF	TRBJ2-1	NA	TRBV30	NA	11
TGTGCCAGCAGTTTCCAGAACTACGAGCAGTACTTC	CASSFQNYEQYF	TRBJ2-7	NA	TRBV28	once	12
TGTGCCAGCAGCCGAACGGGAAAGACCTGGAGTAGAGCGGGCACTGAAGCTTTCTTT	CASSRTGKTWSRAGTEAFF	TRBJ1-1	NA	TRBV7-2	NA	19
TGTGCCAGCAGGGACTCGTTGGGGTCTGGGGCCAACGTCCTGACTTTC	CASRDSLGSGANVLTF	TRBJ2-6	NA	TRBV27	NA	16
TGTGCCAGCAGTTTTTCCGGGACACAAAACACTGAAGCTTTCTTT	CASSFSGTQNTEAFF	TRBJ1-1	NA	TRBV2	NA	15
TGTGCCAGCAGCCGACTAGCGGGAGACGGGCAGTTCTTC	CASSRLAGDGQFF	TRBJ2-1	TRBD2	TRBV7-2	NA	13
TGTGCCACCGGCGCTAGGACTAGCGGAGCCTACGAGCAGTACTTC	CATGARTSGAYEQYF	TRBJ2-7	TRBD2	TRBV19	once	15
TGTGCCAGCAGTTTAAGAGTCTCTGGGGCCAACGTCCTGACTTTC	CASSLRVSGANVLTF	TRBJ2-6	NA	TRBV27	NA	15
TGTGCCAGCAGTACAGGACAGGGAAGGGGTAGCGGGAGCCACGAGCAGTACTTC	CASSTGQGRGSGSHEQYF	TRBJ2-7	NA	TRBV7-2	NA	18
TGTGCCAGCAGGTCCCCAGCGGGAGATGGGGATACGCAGTATTTT	CASRSPAGDGDTQYF	TRBJ2-3	TRBD2	TRBV28	NA	15
TGTGCCAGCAGTTTTGACATACGTACTGAAGCTTTCTTT	CASSFDIRTEAFF	TRBJ1-1	NA	TRBV6-6	NA	13
TGCGCCAGCATGCCTCCCGGGACAGAAGAAGCTTTCTTT	CASMPPGTEEAFF	TRBJ1-1	TRBD1	TRBV10-2	NA	13
TGCGCCAGCAGTCCGGGTCTCCCCTACGAGCAGTACTTC	CASSPGLPYEQYF	TRBJ2-7	NA	TRBV5-1	once	13
TGTGCCAGCAGCTTGGGACTAGCGGGCCCTCTTGAGACCCAGTACTTC	CASSLGLAGPLETQYF	TRBJ2-5	TRBD2	TRBV5-4	once	16
TGTGCCAGCAGCCGCGATGGACAGGTGGCGAGCTATGGCTACACCTTC	CASSRDGQVASYGYTF	TRBJ1-2	TRBD1	TRBV9	few	16
TGTGCCAGCAGCCAAGATTCGACTAGCGGGTTAAACGGAGAGACCCAGTACTTC	CASSQDSTSGLNGETQYF	TRBJ2-5	TRBD2	TRBV4-2	once	18
TGTGCCAGCAGTGAACGGACTAGCGGGCCCGGAGGGCGAGAGACCCAGTACTTC	CASSERTSGPGGRETQYF	TRBJ2-5	TRBD2	TRBV6-1	NA	18
TGTGCCAGCAGCTTGTCGTGGGGAGGTAGCGAGCAGTACTTC	CASSLSWGGSEQYF	TRBJ2-7	NA	TRBV5-8	NA	14
TGCAGCGTTGAGTCCGGGACAGACGAGCAGTACTTC	CSVESGTDEQYF	TRBJ2-7	TRBD1	TRBV29-1	NA	12
TGTGCCAGCAGCCGAGGACTAGCGGCTTTGAACAAAGAGACCCAGTACTTC	CASSRGLAALNKETQYF	TRBJ2-5	TRBD2	TRBV7-9	NA	17
TGTGCCAGCAGCGGACAGCTATATGGCTACACCTTC	CASSGQLYGYTF	TRBJ1-2	NA	TRBV11-2	NA	12
TGTGCCAGCAGCGTACTTGGGACAGACCCGGGAGGCTACACCTTC	CASSVLGTDPGGYTF	TRBJ1-2	TRBD1	TRBV28	NA	15
TGTGCTAGTGGTTTAGGGGTAAGAGGGGGCTCCTACAATGAGCAGTTCTTC	CASGLGVRGGSYNEQFF	TRBJ2-1	NA	TRBV12-5	NA	17
TGTGCCAGCTCCCAGAATCGACAGGCGCAGGTGGACACCATATATTTT	CASSQNRQAQVDTIYF	TRBJ1-3	NA	TRBV18	NA	16
TGCGCCAGCAGCCAAGATGAGGGAACGACCAATGAGCAGTTCTTC	CASSQDEGTTNEQFF	TRBJ2-1	NA	TRBV4-1	NA	15
TGTGCCAGTAGTATAGGATGGGAGTCCAAAAACATTCAGTACTTC	CASSIGWESKNIQYF	TRBJ2-4	NA	TRBV19	NA	15
TGTGCCAGCAGTTTCAACAGGCAAATATATGGCTACACCTTC	CASSFNRQIYGYTF	TRBJ1-2	NA	TRBV27	NA	14